Following are 26 T cell receptor beta chains from one sample sequenced in a study of CD8+ T cells in alopecia areata (dated by TCRdb to the late 2010s). Libraries were made using the immunoSEQ multiplex PCR assay. RNA was extracted from all samples and reverse transcribed into cDNA as template for TCR sequencing. TCRdb limited this immuneACCESS table to in-frame rearrangements with V and J called. A share of clones is missing; checked studies link under half to unresolved V genes, and the rest is unexplained. This sample comprises about 99,000 clones, roughly 53% of them detected only once. Of the sample, about 9% is held by the ten largest clones. Sequenced material: CD4+ T cells sorted from blood. The receptors stem from a human donor in good health.

This clone was observed a handful of times. This sequence joins TRBV2 and TRBJ2-5; possible D gene TRBD2, 5 bases. Between the trimmed V and J ends, which lost 9 bases and 1 base, there was a span of 12 bases. This CDR3 region has 13 residues. From germline, CDR1 is SNHLY and CDR2 FYNNEI. Here the CDR3 reads CARPGNFQETQYF. In DNA form, the CDR3 reads TGTGCCAGGCCGGGGAATTTCCAAGAGACCCAGTACTTC.

This clone was seen a handful of times. The chain joins TRBV29-1 to TRBJ2-3, with a possible D match to TRBD2 (5 bases). CDR3 size: 14 residues. Germline values: CDR1 SQVTM, CDR2 ANQGSEA. V was trimmed by 3 bases and J by 1 base, leaving 11 bases between them. The CDR3 here is CSVESGVGTDTQYF. CDR3 in DNA: TGCAGCGTTGAGTCCGGGGTTGGCACAGATACGCAGTATTTT.

V is TRBV7-9 and J is TRBJ2-7, with D tentatively TRBD1 (5 bases). Between the trimmed V and J ends, which lost 3 bases and 2 bases, there was a span of 14 bases. CDR3 length: 15 residues. The germline gives CDR1 SEHNR, CDR2 FQNEAQ (reference sequence). The CDR3 sequence: CASSLGQGATYEQYF. DNA of the CDR3: TGTGCCAGCAGCTTGGGGCAGGGCGCAACCTACGAGCAGTACTTC.

Written as DNA, the CDR3 is TGTGCCAGCAGCCTCGGTGGGGGAAATGAAAAACTGTTTTTT. This codes for CASSLGGGNEKLFF. The chain recombines TRBV11-2 with TRBJ1-4; perhaps TRBD1 as D (5 bases). Trimming shortened V by 5 bases and J by 5 bases, and 12 bases separated the two germline ends. Germline CDR1 reads SGHAT; CDR2 reads FQNNGV. This CDR3 comprises 14 residues. Looking up the rest from reference TRBV11-2 and TRBJ1-4 gives the full variable domain: EAGVAQSPRYKIIEKRQSVAFWCNPISGHATLYWYQQILGQGPKLLIQFQNNGVVDDSQLPKDRFSAERLKGVDSTLKIQPAKLEDSAVYLCASSLGGGNEKLFFGSGTQLSVL.

By proportion, this clone is medium-sized. The V gene is TRBV7-2, the J gene TRBJ1-2; TRBD1 is a possible D gene (6 bases). Per the germline V gene, CDR1 is SGHTA and CDR2 is FQGNSA. The CDR3 extends over 14 amino acids. The V end lost 11 bases, the J end lost 4 bases, and 20 bases lay between the germline ends. In nucleotides, the CDR3 is TGTGCCCTCCAAGGGGGTTTTCCGGGCTATGGCTACACCTTC. Protein product: CALQGGFPGYGYTF.

The chain is built from TRBV27 and TRBJ2-2; weak D call: TRBD1 (6 bases). V was clipped by 7 bases and J by 6 bases, with 15 bases between them. CDR1 and CDR2 (germline): MNHEY, SMNVEV (reference sequence). There are 14 residues in the CDR3. CDR3 bases: TGTGCCAGCATGCCGACAGGAAGGGCCGGGGAGCTGTTTTTT. Translated, it gives CASMPTGRAGELFF.

The chain recombines TRBV5-1 with TRBJ1-6; D unclear. This CDR3 region has 16 residues. Germline V gene sequence: CDR1 SGHRS, CDR2 YFSETQ. V lost 2 bases and J 0 bases, leaving 9 bases between the germline ends. CDR3 in DNA: TGCGCCAGCAGCTTTGGTGAGAGCTCCTATAATTCACCCCTCCACTTT. Translation gives CASSFGESSYNSPLHF.

V usage is TRBV10-3 and J usage is TRBJ1-6; 9 bases are a match to TRBD1. The V segment lost 6 bases and the J segment 9 bases; nucleotides outside the gene matches: 3. The CDR3 loop spans 13 amino acids. Germline V gene lookup returns CDR1 ENHRY and CDR2 SYGVKD. The CDR3: CAIRAGQGSPLHF. CDR3 coding DNA: TGTGCCATCAGAGCGGGACAGGGTTCACCCCTCCACTTT.

The CDR3 DNA sequence: TGTGCCAGCAGCCTCCGAGGGACAGGGGTGGGGCCCCTCCACTTT. It translates to CASSLRGTGVGPLHF. This sequence joins TRBV5-6 and TRBJ1-6; 10 nucleotides agree with TRBD1. Trimming took 4 bases from V and 13 from J; bases not matched to a gene: 11. Germline V gives CDR1 SGHDT, CDR2 YYEEEE. The CDR3 totals 15 residues.

This clone was seen more than once but under ten times. V usage is TRBV7-2 and J usage is TRBJ1-2, with TRBD1 identical over 8 bases. In germline, CDR1 is SGHTA, CDR2 FQGNSA. This CDR3 is 14 amino acids long. The V and J ends lost 4 bases and 7 bases, in that order; junction bases with no gene match: 8. The CDR3 coding sequence is TGTGCCAGCAGCTCGACAGGGGTTTGGGGTGGCTACACCTTC. Its translation: CASSSTGVWGGYTF.

The chain has TRBV30 and TRBJ1-1, with D possibly matching TRBD1 (5 bases). V was shortened by 4 bases and J by 6 bases, with 12 bases between the two germline ends. Germline CDR1 reads GTSNPN; CDR2 reads SVGIG (reference sequence). The CDR3 length is 12 residues. The CDR3 DNA reads TGTGCCTGGACGAGGGGACTCGCTGAAGCTTTCTTT. Translation: CAWTRGLAEAFF.

This rearrangement joins TRBV29-1 to TRBJ2-7; D perhaps matches TRBD2 (6 bases). The length of the CDR3 is 13 residues. Germline CDR1 reads SQVTM; CDR2 reads ANQGSEA. V was trimmed by 6 bases and J by 0 bases, leaving 12 bases between them. The CDR3 here is CSVRREPSYEQYF. The DNA for the CDR3 is TGCAGCGTACGTCGGGAGCCCTCCTACGAGCAGTACTTC.

The chain is built from TRBV5-1 and TRBJ2-7; the D is unclear. The ends were cut back, 4 bases at V and 3 bases at J, with 11 bases in the middle. The CDR3 covers 13 residues. From germline, CDR1 is SGHRS and CDR2 YFSETQ. The DNA for the CDR3 is TGCGCCAGCAGCGCCGCAATTGACTACGAGCAGTACTTC. It translates to CASSAAIDYEQYF.

J is TRBJ1-6 and V is TRBV5-6; no firm D call. CDR1 is SGHDT, CDR2 YYEEEE, per germline. The CDR3 runs to 15 residues. Trimming removed 1 base at V and 4 bases at J, with 9 bases between. In DNA, the CDR3 is TGTGCCAGCAGCTTGTACGGACTGTATAATTCACCCCTCCACTTT. Amino acid sequence: CASSLYGLYNSPLHF.

In its sample, this clone was seen once. J is TRBJ2-7 and V is TRBV4-1, with D unresolved. Trimming stripped 0 bases from V and 7 bases from J, with 10 bases between. This CDR3 has 13 amino acids. Germline lookup yields CDR1 MGHRA and CDR2 YSYEKL. The CDR3 DNA reads as TGCGCCAGCAGCCAAGAGTGGGGTGGGGAGCAGTACTTC. Its protein is CASSQEWGGEQYF.

This clone has a handful of counts. The V and J genes are TRBV7-9 and TRBJ1-5; D might be TRBD1 (5 bases). The CDR3 is 16 residues long. Per the germline V gene, CDR1 is SEHNR and CDR2 is FQNEAQ (reference sequence). V was trimmed by 3 bases and J by 5 bases, leaving 17 bases between them. The CDR3 region is CASSLGVGRVHQPQHF. The DNA of the CDR3 is TGTGCCAGCAGCTTGGGGGTAGGCAGAGTTCATCAGCCCCAGCATTTT.

The rearrangement joins TRBV2 to TRBJ1-2; maybe TRBD1 (6 bases). Germline V lookup: CDR1 SNHLY, CDR2 FYNNEI. Between the trimmed V and J ends, which lost 7 bases and 2 bases, there was a span of 11 bases. The CDR3 is 13 residues long. CDR3 region: CASIEDRNYGYTF. CDR3 sequence (DNA): TGTGCCAGCATAGAGGACAGAAACTATGGCTACACCTTC.

This clone has more than one count but fewer than ten. V is TRBV18 and J is TRBJ2-2; D ambiguous. The CDR3 runs to 16 residues. CDR1 is KGHSH, CDR2 LQKENI, per germline. The V end was cut by 2 bases, the J end by 0 bases, with 10 bases between. As DNA, the CDR3 is TGTGCCAGCTCACCATTCCCGAGTACGAACACCGGGGAGCTGTTTTTT. Amino acid sequence: CASSPFPSTNTGELFF.

This clone was counted a single time. The chain is built from TRBV30 and TRBJ1-2, with 11 bases fitting TRBD1. Germline V gene sequence: CDR1 GTSNPN, CDR2 SVGIG (reference sequence). The length of the CDR3 is 13 residues. V lost 1 base, J lost 7 bases, and 2 bases stayed unmatched. The CDR3 is CAWSGTGGFGYTF. In DNA, the CDR3 is TGTGCCTGGAGTGGGACAGGGGGCTTTGGCTACACCTTC.

The rearrangement links TRBV29-1 to TRBJ2-1; 7 nucleotides align to TRBD1. Germline V gives CDR1 SQVTM, CDR2 ANQGSEA. The CDR3 contains 13 residues. The V segment lost 8 bases and the J segment 5 bases; nucleotides outside the gene matches: 9. DNA of the CDR3: TGCAGCACCCGGGACAGAGCAAACAATGAGCAGTTCTTC. Amino acid sequence: CSTRDRANNEQFF.

The DNA for the CDR3 is TGCAGCGCACTAGCGACCCAAGAGACCCAGTACTTC. It specifies CSALATQETQYF. This chain links TRBV29-1 with TRBJ2-5; 7 bases line up with TRBD2. Germline trimming cut 7 bases from V and 1 base from J; bases unmatched to any gene: 3. This CDR3 comprises 12 residues. The germline CDR1 and CDR2 sequences are SQVTM and ANQGSEA. Full variable domain (remainder filled in from reference TRBV29-1 and TRBJ2-5): SAVISQKPSRDICQRGTSLTIQCQVDSQVTMMFWYRQQPGQSLTLIATANQGSEATYESGFVIDKFPISRPNLTFSTLTVSNMSPEDSSIYLCSALATQETQYFGPGTRLLVL.

The V and J genes are TRBV7-2 and TRBJ1-1; D remains ambiguous. The V gene lost 2 bases and the J gene lost 5 bases, with 6 bases spanning the gap. The CDR3 is 12 residues long. Germline values: CDR1 SGHTA, CDR2 FQGNSA. Here the CDR3 reads CASSLYGTEAFF. The CDR3, as DNA: TGTGCCAGCAGCTTATATGGGACTGAAGCTTTCTTT.

V and J are TRBV27 and TRBJ2-4; no reliable D call. This CDR3 spans 13 amino acids. Trimming left V 2 bases short and J 3 bases short, with 5 bases between. Germline-derived CDR1 and CDR2 are MNHEY and SMNVEV (reference sequence). CDR3 residues: CASSLGVKNIQYF. CDR3 DNA sequence: TGTGCCAGCAGTTTAGGCGTCAAAAACATTCAGTACTTC.

This clone was seen once. V and J are TRBV5-1 and TRBJ2-3, with 8 bases that match TRBD1. V shed 6 bases, J shed 5 bases, and the junction held 8 bases outside the gene matches. Germline V gene sequence: CDR1 SGHRS, CDR2 YFSETQ. The CDR3 consists of 14 residues. CDR3 in DNA: TGCGCCAGCACGGAGCAGGGGGCGATAGATACGCAGTATTTT. It yields the protein CASTEQGAIDTQYF.

This clone was counted a single time. The chain joins TRBV5-6 to TRBJ1-2; D may be TRBD1 (5 bases). The V and J ends lost 1 base and 4 bases respectively, with 11 bases between them. The CDR3 has 14 amino acids. The germline CDR1 and CDR2 sequences are SGHDT and YYEEEE. The CDR3, as DNA: TGTGCCAGCAGCTTGTTTCAGGGATCCTATGGCTACACCTTC. It specifies CASSLFQGSYGYTF.

The rearrangement joins TRBV4-1 to TRBJ2-3, with TRBD1 identical over 12 bases. The V gene end was trimmed by 0 bases and the J gene end by 0 bases; junction bases not matched to a gene: 4. The V gene's germline CDR1 is MGHRA and CDR2 YSYEKL. The CDR3 is 18 residues long. Here the CDR3 reads CASSQDWGQGASTDTQYF. The CDR3 region has the DNA TGCGCCAGCAGCCAAGATTGGGGACAGGGGGCTAGCACAGATACGCAGTATTTT.